These 29 T cell receptor beta chains came from one sample sequenced in a study of shared clonotypes between healthy human individuals. This table comes from immunoSEQ multiplex PCR, and its TCRdb copy is limited to in-frame clones, with some not included. Of some 2,400,000 clones listed, roughly 95% are singletons. The sample consisted of naive CD4+ T cells sorted from blood. The subset: CD45RA+ positively selected. Receptors originate from a man between 18 and 35 years old in good health.

The chain has TRBV19 and TRBJ2-4; maybe TRBD2 (5 bases). Germline assignment: CDR1 LNHDA and CDR2 SQIVND (reference sequence). Deletions cut 7 bases from V and 9 bases from J, with 19 bases between. The CDR3 consists of 14 residues. CDR3 in DNA: TGTGCCAGTAACCCGGTACTAGGTATCGGCATTCAGTACTTC. Its protein is CASNPVLGIGIQYF.

About this clone itself: The sample carries other DNA sequences with the same CDR3. This chain joins TRBV30 and TRBJ2-5; D possibly corresponds to TRBD2 (5 bases). V was shortened by 0 bases and J by 2 bases, with 7 bases between the two germline ends. The CDR3 is 13 amino acids. CDR1 and CDR2 (germline): GTSNPN, SVGIG (reference sequence). CDR3 sequence: CAWSVGLQETQYF. In DNA form, the CDR3 reads TGTGCCTGGAGTGTAGGACTTCAAGAGACCCAGTACTTC.

This chain joins TRBV11-2 and TRBJ2-7; D not certain. Trimming removed 0 bases at V and 6 bases at J, with 3 bases between. Germline assignment: CDR1 SGHAT and CDR2 FQNNGV. The CDR3 is 11 residues long. In nucleotides, the CDR3 is TGTGCCAGCAGCTTAGACCTCGAGCAGTACTTC. Translating it yields CASSLDLEQYF.

This clone appeared once. The chain recombines TRBV7-2 with TRBJ2-5; D unclear. V lost 5 bases and J 5 bases, leaving 9 bases between the germline ends. The CDR3 covers 12 residues. Per germline, CDR1 SGHTA and CDR2 FQGNSA. The CDR3 sequence: CASSATTETQYF. The CDR3 DNA reads as TGTGCCAGCAGCGCCACCACGGAGACCCAGTACTTC.

On this clone: The same CDR3 arises from other DNA sequences in this sample as well. V gene TRBV30 combines with J gene TRBJ2-6; D is perhaps TRBD1 (6 bases). Germline V gene sequence: CDR1 GTSNPN, CDR2 SVGIG (reference sequence). The CDR3 is 15 residues long. With 0 bases removed from V and 1 base from J, the gap between germline ends came to 7 bases. For the CDR3, the DNA is TGTGCCTGGAGTGTAGGGGGTTCTGGGGCCAACGTCCTGACTTTC. Translating gives CAWSVGGSGANVLTF.

This chain uses TRBV18 with TRBJ2-5, with 8 bases aligning to TRBD2. Germline V gene data show CDR1 as KGHSH and CDR2 as LQKENI. The CDR3 is made up of 12 amino acids. V shed 11 bases and J 1 base; nucleotides not matched to a gene: 3. The CDR3 DNA follows: TGTGCCGCGGGGGGCGGCCAAGAGACCCAGTACTTC. This codes for CAAGGGQETQYF.

This chain links TRBV25-1 with TRBJ2-5; D is possibly TRBD1 (6 bases). The CDR3 is made up of 16 amino acids. Germline assignment: CDR1 MGHDK and CDR2 SYGVNS. Between the trimmed V and J ends, which lost 6 bases and 3 bases, there was a span of 20 bases. The CDR3 DNA follows: TGTGCCAGCAGGCCACCGAACAGGGTAGGCAAAGAGACCCAGTACTTC. It translates to CASRPPNRVGKETQYF.

A note on this clone: Different DNA sequences within this sample yield the same CDR3. V and J are TRBV6-5 and TRBJ1-2; possible D gene TRBD1, 5 bases. Germline CDR1 MNHEY, CDR2 SVGAGI. V was shortened by 5 bases and J by 4 bases, with 8 bases between the two germline ends. This CDR3 region has 12 residues. CDR3 nucleotides: TGTGCCAGCAGTACAGGTGGCTATGGCTACACCTTC. This translates into CASSTGGYGYTF.

The V gene is TRBV14, the J gene TRBJ2-7; TRBD1 might be the D (6 bases). V shed 4 bases and J shed 0 bases, with 13 bases lying between them. CDR1 and CDR2 from the germline V gene are SGHDN and FVKESK. The CDR3 is 15 amino acids. CDR3 nucleotides: TGTGCCAGCAGCCTAGGGGGTAGGAACTCCTACGAGCAGTACTTC. This codes for CASSLGGRNSYEQYF. The full variable domain, in which reference TRBV14 and TRBJ2-7 provide the parts outside the CDR3, is EAGVTQFPSHSVIEKGQTVTLRCDPISGHDNLYWYRRVMGKEIKFLLHFVKESKQDESGMPNNRFLAERTGGTYSTLKVQPAELEDSGVYFCASSLGGRNSYEQYFGPGTRLTVT.

The genes are TRBV2 and TRBJ1-1, with no clear D. This CDR3 region has 13 residues. Germline V gene data show CDR1 as SNHLY and CDR2 as FYNNEI. Trimming cost V 0 bases and J 3 bases, with 5 bases left between them. DNA of the CDR3: TGTGCCAGCAGTGAAGCAGGGTACACTGAAGCTTTCTTT. It codes for CASSEAGYTEAFF.

The CDR3 DNA reads TGCGCCAGCAGTGAGAGTCGGAAGAAAGAGACCCAGTACTTC. Translating it yields CASSESRKKETQYF. The rearrangement joins TRBV10-1 to TRBJ2-5; D unclear. Trimming stripped 2 bases from V and 3 bases from J, with 10 bases between. The CDR3 consists of 14 residues. CDR1 WNHNN and CDR2 SYGVQD come from the germline V gene (reference sequence).

J is TRBJ2-7 and V is TRBV2, with TRBD1 matching 7 bases. CDR1 is SNHLY and CDR2 is FYNNEI in the germline V gene. This CDR3 contains 14 residues. With V trimmed by 5 bases and J by 5 bases, 9 bases remained unmatched. The CDR3: CASSTNRGFNEQYF. CDR3 DNA: TGTGCCAGCAGTACCAACAGGGGATTCAACGAGCAGTACTTC. The complete variable domain, with remaining parts taken from reference TRBV2 and TRBJ2-7, reads EPEVTQTPSHQVTQMGQEVILRCVPISNHLYFYWYRQILGQKVEFLVSFYNNEISEKSEIFDDQFSVERPDGSNFTLKIRSTKLEDSAMYFCASSTNRGFNEQYFGPGTRLTVT.

Comment on this clone: Other DNA sequences within the sample encode an identical CDR3. This chain connects TRBV19 to TRBJ1-5; weak D call: TRBD1 (5 bases). CDR1 LNHDA and CDR2 SQIVND come from the germline V gene (reference sequence). Trimming shortened V by 3 bases and J by 4 bases, and 10 bases separated the two germline ends. The CDR3 is 14 residues long. CDR3 amino acids: CASSIGQANQPQHF. CDR3 DNA sequence: TGTGCCAGTAGTATCGGACAAGCAAATCAGCCCCAGCATTTT. Full variable domain (outside the CDR3, taken from reference TRBV19 and TRBJ1-5): DGGITQSPKYLFRKEGQNVTLSCEQNLNHDAMYWYRQDPGQGLRLIYYSQIVNDFQKGDIAEGYSVSREKKESFPLTVTSAQKNPTAFYLCASSIGQANQPQHFGDGTRLSIL.

The chain uses TRBV7-9 and TRBJ2-7; D is possibly TRBD2 (5 bases). Germline CDR1 is SEHNR and CDR2 is FQNEAQ (reference sequence). The V and J ends lost 5 bases and 4 bases respectively, with 15 bases between them. The CDR3 loop spans 14 amino acids. The CDR3 reads CASSDGGYRYEQYF. DNA of the CDR3: TGTGCCAGCAGCGACGGAGGCTACAGATACGAGCAGTACTTC. Combining the CDR3 with reference TRBV7-9 and TRBJ2-7 gives the whole variable domain DTGVSQNPRHKITKRGQNVTFRCDPISEHNRLYWYRQTLGQGPEFLTYFQNEAQLEKSRLLSDRFSAERPKGSFSTLEIQRTEQGDSAMYLCASSDGGYRYEQYFGPGTRLTVT.

CDR3 protein: CASSPYYTGSGPGELFF. DNA for the CDR3: TGTGCCAGCAGCCCATATTATACAGGGTCAGGCCCCGGGGAGCTGTTTTTT. The chain employs TRBV27 and TRBJ2-2; D perhaps matches TRBD1 (6 bases). Trimming removed 6 bases at V and 6 bases at J, with 23 bases between. The germline gives CDR1 MNHEY, CDR2 SMNVEV (reference sequence). This CDR3 region has 17 residues.

This CDR3 reads CASSARLAGSTDTQYF. CDR3 sequence (DNA): TGTGCCAGTAGTGCAAGACTAGCGGGTAGTACAGATACGCAGTATTTT. The chain uses TRBV19 and TRBJ2-3, with 10 positions matching TRBD2. V lost 5 bases, J lost 3 bases, and 8 bases stayed unmatched. The CDR3 runs to 16 residues. Germline V gene data show CDR1 as LNHDA and CDR2 as SQIVND (reference sequence).

In the case of this clone: Other DNA sequences of this sample code for an identical CDR3. This rearrangement joins TRBV5-1 to TRBJ2-2; D possibly matches TRBD1 or TRBD2 (5 bases each). CDR3 length equals 13 residues. With 4 bases removed from V and 4 bases from J, the gap between germline ends came to 8 bases. Germline values: CDR1 SGHRS, CDR2 YFSETQ. The CDR3, as DNA: TGCGCCAGCAGCCCGGGACCCACCGGGGAGCTGTTTTTT. Residues: CASSPGPTGELFF.

This sequence joins TRBV30 and TRBJ2-3; D is undetermined. The ends were cut back, 3 bases at V and 7 bases at J, with 11 bases in the middle. The CDR3 is 12 amino acids. Per the germline V gene, CDR1 is GTSNPN and CDR2 is SVGIG (reference sequence). The CDR3 here is CAWRPRANTQYF. In DNA, the CDR3 is TGTGCCTGGAGGCCCCGGGCGAATACGCAGTATTTT.

This chain connects TRBV18 to TRBJ1-1; 12 positions match TRBD1. The V and J ends lost 3 bases and 4 bases, in that order; junction bases with no gene match: 9. Germline V gives CDR1 KGHSH, CDR2 LQKENI. The CDR3 sequence is 17 residues long. The CDR3 reads CASSPSLPGQGATEAFF. CDR3 sequence (DNA): TGTGCCAGCTCACCTAGCCTTCCGGGACAGGGGGCCACTGAAGCTTTCTTT. The entire variable domain, with the rest obtained from reference TRBV18 and TRBJ1-1, is as follows: NAGVMQNPRHLVRRRGQEARLRCSPMKGHSHVYWYRQLPEEGLKFMVYLQKENIIDESGMPKERFSAEFPKEGPSILRIQQVVRGDSAAYFCASSPSLPGQGATEAFFGQGTRLTVV.

The chain uses TRBV6-5 and TRBJ1-4; D gene uncertain. The CDR3 runs 15 residues. The germline V gene encodes CDR1 MNHEY and CDR2 SVGAGI. The V and J ends lost 0 bases and 2 bases respectively, with 7 bases between them. CDR3 amino acids: CASSYSFVTNEKLFF. For the CDR3, the DNA is TGTGCCAGCAGTTACTCATTTGTTACTAATGAAAAACTGTTTTTT.

The chain links TRBV11-2 to TRBJ1-2; 8 nucleotides align to TRBD1. The length of the CDR3 is 12 residues. The V gene's germline CDR1 is SGHAT and CDR2 FQNNGV. The trim removed 8 bases at V and 5 bases at J, leaving 4 bases unmatched. CDR3 DNA sequence: TGTGCCAGCCGTAGACAGGGGTATGGCTACACCTTC. Translating gives CASRRQGYGYTF.

In its sample, this clone was seen once. The chain joins TRBV18 to TRBJ2-3; D is tentatively TRBD1 or TRBD2 (5 bases each). Trimming cost V 3 bases and J 6 bases, with 13 bases left between them. Germline lookup yields CDR1 KGHSH and CDR2 LQKENI. CDR3 length: 14 amino acids. In DNA form, the CDR3 reads TGTGCCAGCTCACCTGGGACCTCCGGGGATACGCAGTATTTT. This sequence encodes CASSPGTSGDTQYF.

The chain joins TRBV5-1 to TRBJ2-1, with a possible D match to TRBD2 (5 bases). CDR1 is SGHRS and CDR2 is YFSETQ in the germline V gene. This CDR3 has 17 residues. The ends were cut back, 0 bases at V and 3 bases at J, with 16 bases in the middle. The CDR3 bases are TGCGCCAGCAGCTTGGGGTTCCGAGAGGGTATCTACAATGAGCAGTTCTTC. This encodes CASSLGFREGIYNEQFF.

The chain carries TRBV6-1 and TRBJ2-7, with D perhaps matching TRBD1 (6 bases). This CDR3 has 13 residues. Germline CDR1 MNHNS, CDR2 SASEGT. V gave up 8 bases and J gave up 0 bases, with 11 bases separating them. CDR3 DNA sequence: TGTGCCAGCCAGGACAGATTCTCCTACGAGCAGTACTTC. This encodes CASQDRFSYEQYF.

CDR3 amino acids: CASSLAGASTDTQYF. DNA for the CDR3: TGCGCCAGCAGCCTAGCGGGGGCGAGCACAGATACGCAGTATTTT. V and J are TRBV10-2 and TRBJ2-3; TRBD2 matches 10 bases. Germline V CDR1 and CDR2: WSHSY, SAAADI. This CDR3 is 15 amino acids long. The V gene end was trimmed by 6 bases and the J gene end by 0 bases; junction bases not matched to a gene: 3.

The sample holds one count of this clone. The chain joins TRBV12-5 to TRBJ1-1; 8 bases are shared with TRBD1. Trimming took 1 base from V and 1 from J; bases not matched to a gene: 11. The CDR3 totals 18 residues. Germline V CDR1 and CDR2: LGHNT, FRNRAP. The CDR3 reads CASGLDLTGVGTNTEAFF. CDR3 coding DNA: TGTGCTAGTGGTTTGGACCTGACAGGGGTCGGGACGAACACTGAAGCTTTCTTT.

J is TRBJ1-1 and V is TRBV25-1; D might be TRBD1 (5 bases). This CDR3 comprises 14 residues. V was shortened by 3 bases and J by 4 bases, with 12 bases between the two germline ends. The V gene's germline CDR1 is MGHDK and CDR2 SYGVNS. The CDR3 reads CASSERPQGTEAFF. CDR3 nucleotides: TGTGCCAGCAGTGAGAGGCCTCAGGGCACTGAAGCTTTCTTT. The complete variable domain, with remaining parts taken from reference TRBV25-1 and TRBJ1-1, reads EADIYQTPRYLVIGTGKKITLECSQTMGHDKMYWYQQDPGMELHLIHYSYGVNSTEKGDLSSESTVSRIRTEHFPLTLESARPSHTSQYLCASSERPQGTEAFFGQGTRLTVV.

Written as DNA, the CDR3 is TGTGCCAGCAGTGACCAGCGGGGTCAGCCCCAGCATTTT. Translating gives CASSDQRGQPQHF. This chain links TRBV6-5 with TRBJ1-5; D is uncertain. V lost 5 bases to trimming and J lost 6 bases, with 11 bases between them. The CDR3 is made up of 13 amino acids. Germline V lookup: CDR1 MNHEY, CDR2 SVGAGI.

A single count supports this clone. The chain recombines TRBV11-2 with TRBJ2-1; perhaps TRBD1 as D (6 bases). The CDR3 extends over 15 amino acids. Trimming took off 4 bases at V and 4 bases at J, with 14 bases between the two ends. Germline V lookup: CDR1 SGHAT, CDR2 FQNNGV. This CDR3 is CASSSGAGMYNEQFF. The DNA of the CDR3 is TGTGCCAGCAGCTCAGGGGCAGGAATGTACAATGAGCAGTTCTTC.